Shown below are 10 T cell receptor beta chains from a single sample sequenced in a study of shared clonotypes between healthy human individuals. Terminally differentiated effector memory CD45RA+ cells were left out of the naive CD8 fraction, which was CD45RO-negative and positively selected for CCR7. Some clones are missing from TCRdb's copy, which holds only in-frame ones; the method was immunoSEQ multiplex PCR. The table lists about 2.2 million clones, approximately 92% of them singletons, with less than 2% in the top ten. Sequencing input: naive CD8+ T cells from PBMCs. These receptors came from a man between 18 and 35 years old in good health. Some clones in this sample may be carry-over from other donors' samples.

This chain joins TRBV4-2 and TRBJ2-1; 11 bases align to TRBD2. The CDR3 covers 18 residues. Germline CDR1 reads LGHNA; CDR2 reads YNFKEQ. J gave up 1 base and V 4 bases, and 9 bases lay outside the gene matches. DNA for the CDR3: TGTGCCAGCAGCCTTGGGGCAACTAGCGGGAGTTCCTACAATGAGCAGTTCTTC. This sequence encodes CASSLGATSGSSYNEQFF.

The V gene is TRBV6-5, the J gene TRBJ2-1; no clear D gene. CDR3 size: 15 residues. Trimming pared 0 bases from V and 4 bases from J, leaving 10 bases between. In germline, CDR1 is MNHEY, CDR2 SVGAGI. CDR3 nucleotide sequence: TGTGCCAGCAGTTACTCGAACGGCCCGTACAATGAGCAGTTCTTC. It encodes CASSYSNGPYNEQFF.

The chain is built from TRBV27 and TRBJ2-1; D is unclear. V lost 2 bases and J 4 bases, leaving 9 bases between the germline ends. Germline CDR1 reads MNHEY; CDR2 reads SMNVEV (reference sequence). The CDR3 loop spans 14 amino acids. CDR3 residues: CASSLLGIYNEQFF. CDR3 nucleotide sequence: TGTGCCAGCAGTTTACTGGGGATTTACAATGAGCAGTTCTTC.

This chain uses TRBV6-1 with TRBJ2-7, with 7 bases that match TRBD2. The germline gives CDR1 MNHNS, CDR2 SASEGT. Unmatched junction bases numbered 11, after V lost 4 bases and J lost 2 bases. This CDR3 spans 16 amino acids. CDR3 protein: CASSGRAGPVPYEQYF. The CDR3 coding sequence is TGTGCCAGCAGTGGACGAGCGGGACCCGTCCCCTACGAGCAGTACTTC.

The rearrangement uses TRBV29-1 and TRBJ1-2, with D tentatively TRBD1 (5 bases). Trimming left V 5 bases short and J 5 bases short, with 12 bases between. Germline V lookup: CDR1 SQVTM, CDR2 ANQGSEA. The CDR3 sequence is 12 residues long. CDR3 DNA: TGCAGCGTTCCGGACACCCGGTATGGCTACACCTTC. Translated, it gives CSVPDTRYGYTF.

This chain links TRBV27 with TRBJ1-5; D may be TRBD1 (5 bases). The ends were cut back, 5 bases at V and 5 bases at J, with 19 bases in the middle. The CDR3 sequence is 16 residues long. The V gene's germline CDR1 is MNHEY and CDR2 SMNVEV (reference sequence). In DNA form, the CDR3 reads TGTGCCAGCAGTCCCAGTCCAGGGACCCTCCATCAGCCCCAGCATTTT. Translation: CASSPSPGTLHQPQHF.

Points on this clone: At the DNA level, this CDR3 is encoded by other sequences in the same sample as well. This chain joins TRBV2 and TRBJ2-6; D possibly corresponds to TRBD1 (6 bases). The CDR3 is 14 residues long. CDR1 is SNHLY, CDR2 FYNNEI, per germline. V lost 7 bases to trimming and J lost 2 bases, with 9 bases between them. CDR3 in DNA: TGTGCCAGCAATGAGGGGGCTGGGGCCAACGTCCTGACTTTC. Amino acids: CASNEGAGANVLTF.

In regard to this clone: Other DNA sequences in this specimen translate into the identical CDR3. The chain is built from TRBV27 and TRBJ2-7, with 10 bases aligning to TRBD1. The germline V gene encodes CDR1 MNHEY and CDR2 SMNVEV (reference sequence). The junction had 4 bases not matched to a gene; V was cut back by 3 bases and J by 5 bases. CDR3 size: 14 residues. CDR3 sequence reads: CASSFRDRGNEQYF. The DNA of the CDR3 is TGTGCCAGCAGTTTCCGGGACAGGGGTAACGAGCAGTACTTC.

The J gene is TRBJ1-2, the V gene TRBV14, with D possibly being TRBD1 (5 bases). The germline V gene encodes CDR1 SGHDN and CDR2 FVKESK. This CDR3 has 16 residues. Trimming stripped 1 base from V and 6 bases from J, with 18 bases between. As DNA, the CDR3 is TGTGCCAGCAGCCAAGGGTACGGGGCTCAGAGGGATGGCTACACCTTC. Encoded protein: CASSQGYGAQRDGYTF.

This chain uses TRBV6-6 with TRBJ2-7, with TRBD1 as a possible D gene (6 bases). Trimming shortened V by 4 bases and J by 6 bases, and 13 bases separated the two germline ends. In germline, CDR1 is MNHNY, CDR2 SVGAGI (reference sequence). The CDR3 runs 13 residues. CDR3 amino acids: CASSSLLGAEQYF. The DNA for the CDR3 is TGTGCCAGCAGTTCCCTCCTGGGGGCCGAGCAGTACTTC.